A single T cell receptor (beta chain) is shown here with its context. This table comes from immunoSEQ multiplex PCR, and its TCRdb copy is limited to in-frame clones, with some not included. Of more than 2 million clones in the sample, just over 90% were seen once. This entry belongs to a study of shared clonotypes between healthy human individuals. Naive CD8 cells, CD45RO-negative and positively selected for CCR7, excluded terminally differentiated effector memory CD45RA+ cells. CDR1 is SGHKS and CDR2 is YYEKEE in the germline V gene (reference sequence). V lost 0 bases, J lost 2 bases, and 15 bases lay in between. CDR3 length equals 17 residues.

J is TRBJ1-3 and V is TRBV5-5; TRBD1 might be the D (5 bases). Sequencing was carried out using naive CD8+ T cells from PBMCs. This receptor was taken from a man younger than 35 in good health. Some clones in this sample may be carry-over from other donors' samples. CDR3 nucleotides: TGTGCCAGCAGCTTGGATCTGGGGCTAACTCCTGGAAACACCATATATTTT. Translating gives CASSLDLGLTPGNTIYF.